This T cell receptor beta chain came from a study of vaccination effects on CD4 cells after COVID-19. Germline CDR1 and CDR2: LGHDT and YNNKEL (reference sequence). CDR3 length: 13 residues. Trimming removed 2 bases at V and 11 bases at J, with 15 bases between. As for this clone: What it binds is not known.

Isolating CD4+ T cells followed approximately ten days of culture. Each vaccine recipient was nucleocapsid antibody negative and had no prior SARS-CoV-2 infection. Using immunoSEQ multiplex PCR, the repertoire was profiled, and TCRdb retains in-frame clones only, with some absent. The sample holds tens of thousands of clones; under 85% are singletons and the top ten take roughly 3.1%. Whole-study results and caveats: Pronounced clonal contraction occurred in clones induced by infection and by vaccine late after vaccination. Vaccine-induced clones in healthy vaccinees cross-reacted with common cold coronaviruses in only 1 of 255 cases.

The chain employs TRBV3-1 (or the pseudogene TRBV3-2) and TRBJ1-1; tentative D call: TRBD1 (5 bases). Here the sequenced sample was CD4+ T cells from PBMCs cultured without peptide, taken before COVID-19 vaccination. This receptor was obtained from a human donor who received a COVID-19 vaccine. CDR3 in DNA: TGTGCCAGCAGCCAATGGGAAGGGGCCGCGGCTTTCTTT. Encoded protein: CASSQWEGAAAFF.